Reported below is one TCR beta chain. Its target antigen remains unknown. One base away there is no much larger clone; base qualities are not given. The data were obtained in a study of blood T cell repertoires in COVID-19 (dated by TCRdb to the early 2020s). General notes on the study: The collaborator samples originated in the United States, Italy and Spain and spanned the acute and convalescent phases of COVID-19. The samples were drawn from two sources: the first 160 participants of the ongoing ImmuneRACE study, and 950 to 1,500 subjects contributed by 6 global collaborators. Where available, HLA class I and class II types were obtained from metadata supplied by the sample provider rather than from assay-based typing. Deeply sampled blood TCRbeta repertoires from subjects exposed to, actively infected with, or recovered from COVID-19 were included in the dataset. The material from the prospective study consisted of cDNA or gDNA derived from T cells, B-cell-depleted T cells, or PBMCs. The repertoires were made available in a free public database intended to serve as a resource for research on the immune response to SARS-CoV-2. Sample metadata almost always included a de-identified subject ID, COVID-19 status, age in years and sex. The study at large found these results: The quantity of clinical and demographic metadata differed by source and by participant and was supplied without curation.

Enrolling through a virtual design, the prospective study's participants ranged in age from about 18 to 89 years and lived across about two dozen United States geographic areas. In the prospective study, participants were assigned to cohorts based on the clinical history participants reported in a screening survey and a study questionnaire. In the prospective study, whole blood, serum and a nasopharyngeal or oropharyngeal swab were collected from each participant by mobile phlebotomists. Additional blood draws and questionnaires over an approximately two-month period could optionally be provided by prospective study participants. Before DNA extraction, prospective study blood samples were shipped either frozen or at room temperature. The immunoSEQ Assay, a bias-controlled multiplex PCR, was used to amplify TCRbeta CDR3 regions from genomic DNA. As for how the authors treated the data: The number of nucleated cells in each sample was estimated by amplification of reference gene primers within the assay. To quantify the absolute abundance of each unique TCRbeta CDR3 rearrangement, sequence reads were collapsed and filtered. For each sample, productive Simpson clonality was calculated as the square root of Simpson's diversity index over productive rearrangements. Here the immuneACCESS table is served through TCRdb, limited to in-frame sequences with V and J called. Missing clones are a known gap in these copies; in checked studies unresolved V genes cover under half, and the rest lacks a known reason. The V and J calls and the clone size are those of that table, but D and trimming were determined from the DNA. The table for this sample lists about 220,000 clones; around 83% of them were counted only once. Roughly 1.3% of the sample is in the top ten clones.

Trimming costs V 4 bases and J 5 bases, and their ends lie 15 bases apart. Including the terminal cysteine and phenylalanine, the CDR3 comprises 15 residues. Left in the record is the CDR3 DNA by itself, 45 bases read in frame from the first base. CDR1 is given as MRHNA and CDR2 as SNTAGT, both from the germline V gene. This clonotype was obtained from a woman in her thirties or forties with acute COVID-19. The V and J genes are TRBV6-4 and TRBJ1-5; D gene: possibly TRBD1, on 6 matching bases. The specimen was PBMCs or T cells enriched from blood (not recorded which). The encoded CDR3 is CASSGQASIYQPQHF. DNA sequence: TGTGCCAGCAGTGGACAGGCCTCCATTTATCAGCCCCAGCATTTT.